This T cell receptor beta chain was profiled in a study of shared clonotypes between healthy human individuals. The wider study: Each donor's CD8 memory used one plate, CD8 naive two, each CD4 subset three.

The CDR3 has 15 residues. CDR1 MDHEN and CDR2 SYDVKM come from the germline V gene. The V end was cut by 6 bases, the J end by 6 bases, with 18 bases between. Study observations and caveats: Researchers sampled only blood; tissue repertoires likely differ. Among non-shared clonotypes, generation probabilities were lower than among those shared by all four donors.

The assay was carried out at the deep level. The repertoire was sequenced with immunoSEQ multiplex PCR; TCRdb's copy has only in-frame clones and lacks some. The data contain 650,000 to 800,000 clones, roughly 72% of them singletons. This clone was seen a single time. The antigen is undetermined. What was sequenced was memory CD4+ T cells sorted from blood. As for subset: CD45RA-negative fraction. The chain joins TRBV28 to TRBJ2-1; D may be TRBD2 (5 bases). This TCR was recovered from a young woman in good health. This chain's CDR3 is CASRPGLSHGNEQFF. CDR3 DNA sequence: TGTGCCAGCAGACCAGGACTTAGCCACGGCAATGAGCAGTTCTTC.